This T cell receptor beta chain was sequenced during a study of blood T cell repertoires in COVID-19. About the study: COVID-19 samples, acute and convalescent, were from the United States, Italy and Spain.

Germline lookup yields CDR1 LNHDA and CDR2 SQIVND (reference sequence). With V trimmed by 7 bases and J by 1 base, 1 base remained unmatched. This CDR3 contains 13 residues. This clone was observed once. The study assigned cohorts using participant-reported clinical history. Per the original methods: Nucleated cell number was recorded as an estimate derived from reference gene primer amplification. The table came from immunoSEQ multiplex PCR; TCRdb's copy has only in-frame clones and leaves some out. V, J and clone size were drawn from that table, and D and trimming were deduced from the DNA. The table lists roughly 430,000 clones, 88% of them singletons.

Sequencing was performed on PBMCs or T cells enriched from blood (not recorded which). The genes are TRBV19 and TRBJ1-1, with 9 bases aligning to TRBD1. This clonotype was sampled from a woman aged 40 to 55 with acute COVID-19. The CDR3 DNA sequence: TGTGCCAGTAAGGGACAGGGGAACACTGAAGCTTTCTTT. It translates to CASKGQGNTEAFF.